This is a list of T cell receptor beta chains from one sample in a study of blood T cell repertoires in COVID-19. Profiling relied on immunoSEQ multiplex PCR, and the TCRdb table lists in-frame clones only, not all of them. The sample consists of approximately 140,000 clones, about 90% of them appearing once. The sample consisted of PBMCs or T cells enriched from blood (not recorded which). The source of these receptors is a woman aged 40 to 55 who had been exposed to COVID-19. CDR3s include the opening cysteine and the closing phenylalanine or tryptophan. Fields, in order: V gene, clone size, D gene, CDR3 length, J gene, CDR3 protein, CDR3 DNA. A D gene is named only where the DNA matches it firmly. Some rows mark clone size as missing; the rest say once, few, many or name a class of expanded clone.

V gene: TRBV10-3
clone size: once
D gene: TRBD1
CDR3 length: 16
J gene: TRBJ2-2
CDR3 protein: CAIRDRGHSNTGELFF
CDR3 DNA: TGTGCCATCAGAGACAGGGGGCATTCGAACACCGGGGAGCTGTTTTTT

V gene: TRBV7-3
clone size: .
D gene: TRBD2
CDR3 length: 16
J gene: TRBJ2-3
CDR3 protein: CASSSSGGGGTDTQYF
CDR3 DNA: TGTGCCAGCAGCAGTAGCGGGGGAGGGGGCACAGATACGCAGTATTTT

V gene: TRBV19
clone size: .
D gene: .
CDR3 length: 15
J gene: TRBJ1-2
CDR3 protein: CASSIAWREYDGYTF
CDR3 DNA: TGTGCCAGTAGTATTGCATGGAGGGAATATGATGGCTACACCTTC

V gene: TRBV7-9
clone size: .
D gene: TRBD2
CDR3 length: 16
J gene: TRBJ2-3
CDR3 protein: CASSPGLAGGTDTQYF
CDR3 DNA: TGTGCCAGCAGCCCGGGACTAGCGGGGGGTACAGATACGCAGTATTTT

V gene: TRBV5-1
clone size: .
D gene: .
CDR3 length: 15
J gene: TRBJ2-1
CDR3 protein: CASSLAEESYNEQFF
CDR3 DNA: TGCGCCAGCAGCTTGGCCGAGGAATCCTACAATGAGCAGTTCTTC

V gene: TRBV19
clone size: .
D gene: .
CDR3 length: 15
J gene: TRBJ1-2
CDR3 protein: CASSIREVAVYGYTF
CDR3 DNA: TGTGCCAGTAGTATCAGAGAGGTCGCCGTCTATGGCTACACCTTC

V gene: TRBV7-9
clone size: .
D gene: .
CDR3 length: 13
J gene: TRBJ2-7
CDR3 protein: CASSPLGLSEQYF
CDR3 DNA: TGTGCCAGCAGCCCCCTAGGACTGAGCGAGCAGTACTTC

V gene: TRBV27
clone size: .
D gene: TRBD1
CDR3 length: 15
J gene: TRBJ1-1
CDR3 protein: CASSSGTVMNTEAFF
CDR3 DNA: TGTGCCAGCAGTTCCGGGACAGTCATGAACACTGAAGCTTTCTTT

V gene: TRBV28
clone size: .
D gene: .
CDR3 length: 13
J gene: TRBJ2-5
CDR3 protein: CASSSKPLKTQYF
CDR3 DNA: TGTGCCAGCAGTTCGAAGCCCCTGAAGACCCAGTACTTC

V gene: TRBV19
clone size: .
D gene: .
CDR3 length: 14
J gene: TRBJ2-7
CDR3 protein: CASSIGQASYEQYF
CDR3 DNA: TGTGCCAGTAGTATAGGCCAGGCCTCCTACGAGCAGTACTTC

V gene: TRBV11-2
clone size: .
D gene: TRBD2
CDR3 length: 17
J gene: TRBJ2-2
CDR3 protein: CASRPGLAGRNTGELFF
CDR3 DNA: TGTGCCAGCAGACCTGGACTAGCGGGACGAAACACCGGGGAGCTGTTTTTT

V gene: TRBV27
clone size: .
D gene: .
CDR3 length: 17
J gene: TRBJ1-3
CDR3 protein: CASKPPWGGAEGNTIYF
CDR3 DNA: TGTGCCAGTAAACCCCCATGGGGGGGGGCGGAGGGAAACACCATATATTTT

V gene: TRBV18
clone size: .
D gene: TRBD1
CDR3 length: 15
J gene: TRBJ2-7
CDR3 protein: CASSPGTGKVHEQYF
CDR3 DNA: TGTGCCAGCTCACCGGGGACAGGGAAGGTTCACGAGCAGTACTTC

V gene: TRBV2
clone size: .
D gene: TRBD1
CDR3 length: 11
J gene: TRBJ2-1
CDR3 protein: CASSERGGQFF
CDR3 DNA: TGTGCCAGCAGTGAAAGAGGGGGCCAGTTCTTC

V gene: TRBV28
clone size: .
D gene: .
CDR3 length: 15
J gene: TRBJ2-1
CDR3 protein: CASTARGFSYNEQFF
CDR3 DNA: TGTGCCAGCACCGCCAGGGGCTTCTCCTACAATGAGCAGTTCTTC

V gene: TRBV6-5
clone size: .
D gene: .
CDR3 length: 15
J gene: TRBJ2-1
CDR3 protein: CASSYGTGAYNEQFF
CDR3 DNA: TGTGCCAGCAGTTACGGTACGGGAGCCTACAATGAGCAGTTCTTC

V gene: TRBV5-8
clone size: .
D gene: .
CDR3 length: 13
J gene: TRBJ1-2
CDR3 protein: CASSPQGFYGYTF
CDR3 DNA: TGTGCCAGCAGTCCCCAGGGCTTCTATGGCTACACCTTC

V gene: TRBV11-2
clone size: .
D gene: .
CDR3 length: 13
J gene: TRBJ1-1
CDR3 protein: CASSPRGNTEAFF
CDR3 DNA: TGTGCCAGCAGCCCCAGGGGCAACACTGAAGCTTTCTTT

V gene: TRBV2
clone size: .
D gene: TRBD1
CDR3 length: 14
J gene: TRBJ1-2
CDR3 protein: CASTRTGANYGYTF
CDR3 DNA: TGTGCCAGCACGCGGACAGGCGCTAACTATGGCTACACCTTC

V gene: TRBV27
clone size: .
D gene: .
CDR3 length: 16
J gene: TRBJ2-7
CDR3 protein: CASSSSLGSSWYEQYF
CDR3 DNA: TGTGCCAGCAGTTCCTCGTTGGGCTCGTCTTGGTACGAGCAGTACTTC

V gene: TRBV6-1
clone size: .
D gene: TRBD1
CDR3 length: 15
J gene: TRBJ1-5
CDR3 protein: CASSDNRGPNQPQHF
CDR3 DNA: TGTGCCAGCAGTGATAACAGGGGGCCCAATCAGCCCCAGCATTTT

V gene: TRBV28
clone size: .
D gene: TRBD1
CDR3 length: 15
J gene: TRBJ2-7
CDR3 protein: CASSPTGTGAYEQYF
CDR3 DNA: TGTGCCAGCAGCCCGACCGGGACAGGGGCCTACGAGCAGTACTTC

V gene: TRBV28
clone size: .
D gene: .
CDR3 length: 14
J gene: TRBJ2-2
CDR3 protein: CASITGQNTGELFF
CDR3 DNA: TGTGCCAGCATAACGGGACAGAACACCGGGGAGCTGTTTTTT

V gene: TRBV10-3
clone size: .
D gene: .
CDR3 length: 13
J gene: TRBJ1-1
CDR3 protein: CAISIGENTEAFF
CDR3 DNA: TGTGCCATTTCAATAGGGGAGAACACTGAAGCTTTCTTT

V gene: TRBV6-5
clone size: .
D gene: .
CDR3 length: 13
J gene: TRBJ1-6
CDR3 protein: CASSPGPNSPLHF
CDR3 DNA: TGTGCCAGCAGTCCTGGGCCGAATTCACCCCTCCACTTT

V gene: TRBV7-2
clone size: .
D gene: .
CDR3 length: 16
J gene: TRBJ1-3
CDR3 protein: CASSFVGVVSGNTIYF
CDR3 DNA: TGTGCCAGCAGCTTCGTCGGGGTTGTGTCCGGAAACACCATATATTTT

V gene: TRBV9
clone size: .
D gene: TRBD2
CDR3 length: 17
J gene: TRBJ2-2
CDR3 protein: CASSGPSGSRFTGELFF
CDR3 DNA: TGTGCCAGCAGCGGACCTAGCGGGAGTAGATTCACCGGGGAGCTGTTTTTT

V gene: TRBV5-4
clone size: .
D gene: .
CDR3 length: 12
J gene: TRBJ2-7
CDR3 protein: CASSLGGVEQYF
CDR3 DNA: TGTGCCAGCAGCTTGGGGGGGGTCGAGCAGTACTTC

V gene: TRBV6-5
clone size: .
D gene: .
CDR3 length: 15
J gene: TRBJ1-3
CDR3 protein: CASSYRGAPGNTIYF
CDR3 DNA: TGTGCCAGCAGTTACCGGGGGGCGCCTGGAAACACCATATATTTT

V gene: TRBV3-1/TRBV3-2
clone size: .
D gene: .
CDR3 length: 15
J gene: TRBJ1-5
CDR3 protein: CASSPQAGLDQPQHF
CDR3 DNA: TGTGCCAGCAGCCCCCAGGCGGGGCTTGATCAGCCCCAGCATTTT

V gene: TRBV29-1
clone size: .
D gene: TRBD1
CDR3 length: 14
J gene: TRBJ1-4
CDR3 protein: CSVGGGSRGEKLFF
CDR3 DNA: TGCAGCGTAGGAGGGGGCAGCCGTGGGGAAAAACTGTTTTTT

V gene: TRBV5-4
clone size: .
D gene: .
CDR3 length: 13
J gene: TRBJ1-2
CDR3 protein: CASSLAPQGGYTF
CDR3 DNA: TGTGCCAGCAGCCTGGCCCCCCAGGGTGGCTACACCTTC

V gene: TRBV19
clone size: .
D gene: .
CDR3 length: 14
J gene: TRBJ1-2
CDR3 protein: CASTPGRGGYGYTF
CDR3 DNA: TGTGCCAGTACCCCCGGACGGGGGGGCTATGGCTACACCTTC

V gene: TRBV10-3
clone size: .
D gene: TRBD1
CDR3 length: 12
J gene: TRBJ2-1
CDR3 protein: CAISGTGDEQFF
CDR3 DNA: TGTGCCATCAGTGGGACAGGGGATGAGCAGTTCTTC

V gene: TRBV15
clone size: .
D gene: .
CDR3 length: 14
J gene: TRBJ1-4
CDR3 protein: CATSRDGGDEKLFF
CDR3 DNA: TGTGCCACCAGCAGAGACGGAGGGGATGAAAAACTGTTTTTT

V gene: TRBV7-3
clone size: once
D gene: TRBD2
CDR3 length: 18
J gene: TRBJ2-2
CDR3 protein: CASSLIAPGGPNTGELFF
CDR3 DNA: TGTGCCAGCAGCTTAATAGCGCCGGGGGGGCCCAACACCGGGGAGCTGTTTTTT